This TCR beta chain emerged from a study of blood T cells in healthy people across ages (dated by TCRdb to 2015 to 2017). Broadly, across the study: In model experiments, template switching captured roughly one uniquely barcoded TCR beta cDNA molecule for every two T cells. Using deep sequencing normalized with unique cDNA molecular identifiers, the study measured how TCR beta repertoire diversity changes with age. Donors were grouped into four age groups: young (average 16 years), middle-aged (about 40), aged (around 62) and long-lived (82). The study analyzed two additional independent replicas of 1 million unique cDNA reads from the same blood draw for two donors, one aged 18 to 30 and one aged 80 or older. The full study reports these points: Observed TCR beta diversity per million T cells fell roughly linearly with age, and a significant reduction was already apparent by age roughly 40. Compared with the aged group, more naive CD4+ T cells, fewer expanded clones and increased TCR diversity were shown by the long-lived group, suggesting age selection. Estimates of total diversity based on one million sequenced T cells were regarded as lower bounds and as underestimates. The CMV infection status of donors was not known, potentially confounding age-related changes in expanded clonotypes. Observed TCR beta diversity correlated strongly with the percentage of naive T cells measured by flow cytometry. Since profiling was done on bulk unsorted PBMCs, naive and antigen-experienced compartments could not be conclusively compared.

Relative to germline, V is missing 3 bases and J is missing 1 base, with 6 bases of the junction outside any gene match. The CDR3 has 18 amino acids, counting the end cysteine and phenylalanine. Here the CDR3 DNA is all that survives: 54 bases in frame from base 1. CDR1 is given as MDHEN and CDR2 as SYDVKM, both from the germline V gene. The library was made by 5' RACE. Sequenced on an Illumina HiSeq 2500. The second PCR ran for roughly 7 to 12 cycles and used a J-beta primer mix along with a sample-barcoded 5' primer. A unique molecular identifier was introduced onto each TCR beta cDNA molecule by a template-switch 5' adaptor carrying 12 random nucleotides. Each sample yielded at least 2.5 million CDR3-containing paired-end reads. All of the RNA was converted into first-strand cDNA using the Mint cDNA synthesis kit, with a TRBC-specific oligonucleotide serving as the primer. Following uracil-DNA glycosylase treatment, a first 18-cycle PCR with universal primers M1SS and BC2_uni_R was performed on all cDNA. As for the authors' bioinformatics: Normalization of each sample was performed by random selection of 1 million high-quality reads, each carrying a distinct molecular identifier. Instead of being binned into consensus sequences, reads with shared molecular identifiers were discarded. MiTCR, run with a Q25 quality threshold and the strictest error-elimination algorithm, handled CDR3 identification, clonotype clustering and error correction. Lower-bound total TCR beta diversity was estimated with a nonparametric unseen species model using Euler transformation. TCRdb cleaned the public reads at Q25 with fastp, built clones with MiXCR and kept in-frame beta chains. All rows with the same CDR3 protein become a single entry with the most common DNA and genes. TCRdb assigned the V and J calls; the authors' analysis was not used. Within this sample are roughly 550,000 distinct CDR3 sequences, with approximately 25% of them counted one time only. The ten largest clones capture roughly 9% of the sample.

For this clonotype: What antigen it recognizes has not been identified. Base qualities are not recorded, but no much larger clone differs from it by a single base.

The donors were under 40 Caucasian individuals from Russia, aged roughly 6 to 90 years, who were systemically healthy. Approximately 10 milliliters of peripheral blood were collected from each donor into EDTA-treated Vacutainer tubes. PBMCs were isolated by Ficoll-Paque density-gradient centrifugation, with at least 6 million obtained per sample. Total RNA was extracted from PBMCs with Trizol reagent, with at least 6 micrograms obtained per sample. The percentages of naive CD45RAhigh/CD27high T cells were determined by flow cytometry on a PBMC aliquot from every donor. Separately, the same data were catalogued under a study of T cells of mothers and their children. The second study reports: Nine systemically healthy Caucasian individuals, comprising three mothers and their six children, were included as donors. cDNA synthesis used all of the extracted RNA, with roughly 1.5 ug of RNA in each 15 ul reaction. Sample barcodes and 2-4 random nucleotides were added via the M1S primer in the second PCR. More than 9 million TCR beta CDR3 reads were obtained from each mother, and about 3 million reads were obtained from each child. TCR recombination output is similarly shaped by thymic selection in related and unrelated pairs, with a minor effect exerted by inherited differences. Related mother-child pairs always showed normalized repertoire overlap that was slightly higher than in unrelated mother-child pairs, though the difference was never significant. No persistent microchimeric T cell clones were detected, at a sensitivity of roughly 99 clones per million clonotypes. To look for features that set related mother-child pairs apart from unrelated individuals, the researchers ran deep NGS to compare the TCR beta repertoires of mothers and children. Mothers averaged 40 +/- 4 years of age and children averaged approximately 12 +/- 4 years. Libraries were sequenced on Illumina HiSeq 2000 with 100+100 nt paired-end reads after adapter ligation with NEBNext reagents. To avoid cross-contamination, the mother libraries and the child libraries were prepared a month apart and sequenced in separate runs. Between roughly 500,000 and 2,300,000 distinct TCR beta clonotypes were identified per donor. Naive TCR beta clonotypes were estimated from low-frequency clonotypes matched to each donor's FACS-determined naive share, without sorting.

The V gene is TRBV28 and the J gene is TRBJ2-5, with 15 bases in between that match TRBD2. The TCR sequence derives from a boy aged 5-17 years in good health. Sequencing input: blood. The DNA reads TGTGCCAGCAGTTTCTTGGGACTAGCGGGGGGTAGCCAAGAGACCCAGTACTTC. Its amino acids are CASSFLGLAGGSQETQYF.